This T cell receptor beta chain was identified during a study of beta chain features in type 1 diabetes. Whole-study context: Analysis included 95 million to 140 million sorted cells drawn from all samples. Broader study findings: Shortening that was moderate but significant affected the TCRB CDR3s of Type 1 diabetes patients in all four CD4+ subsets.

Researchers reported sorting CD4+ naive, central memory, regulatory and stem cell-like memory cells via CD45RO/CCR7/CD25/CD127/CD95/CD27. Trimming cost V 7 bases and J 3 bases, with 6 bases left between them. Germline CDR1 and CDR2: DFQATT and SNEGSKA (reference sequence). This CDR3 comprises 10 residues. The investigators reverse transcribed all of the isolated RNA, so they sequenced expressed TCRB transcripts. The table came from immunoSEQ multiplex PCR; TCRdb's copy has only in-frame clones and leaves some out. The repertoire includes 900,000 or so clones, 17% of them detected once, and around 0.02% sits in the top ten. This clone was picked up a small number of times. As yet, its antigen is unknown.

The sequence was collected from a woman aged 18-29 years in good health. The chain carries TRBV20-1 and TRBJ1-1; D is uncertain. The sequencing sample was made of naive CD4+ T cells from blood. CDR3: CSGVDTEAFF. Written as DNA, the CDR3 is TGCAGTGGGGTGGACACTGAAGCTTTCTTT.